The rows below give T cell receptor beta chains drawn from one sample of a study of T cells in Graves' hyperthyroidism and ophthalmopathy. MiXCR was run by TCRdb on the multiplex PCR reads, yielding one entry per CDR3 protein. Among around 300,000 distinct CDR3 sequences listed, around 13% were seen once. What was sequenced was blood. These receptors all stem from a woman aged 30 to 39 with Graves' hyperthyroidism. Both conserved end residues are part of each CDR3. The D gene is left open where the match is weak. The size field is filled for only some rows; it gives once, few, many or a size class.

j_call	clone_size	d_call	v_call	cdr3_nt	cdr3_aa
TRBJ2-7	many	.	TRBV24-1	TGTGCCACCAGTACAGGCGACTACGAGCAGTACTTC	CATSTGDYEQYF
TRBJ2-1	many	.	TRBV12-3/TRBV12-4	TGTGCCAGCACCTCCGGCTACATGAACAATGAGCAGTTCTTC	CASTSGYMNNEQFF
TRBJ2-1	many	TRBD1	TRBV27	TGTGCCAGCAGTTTCTATATCCCCGGGACAGGGAAGGGGGATGAGCAGTTCTTC	CASSFYIPGTGKGDEQFF
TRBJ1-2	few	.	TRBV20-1	TGCAGTGCTAGAGACCCCCCCCAGAACGGCTGGGGCTACACCTTC	CSARDPPQNGWGYTF
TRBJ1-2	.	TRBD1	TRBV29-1	TGCAGCGTTGTGGGACAGGGGGACTATGGCTACACCTTC	CSVVGQGDYGYTF
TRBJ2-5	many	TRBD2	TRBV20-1	TGCAGTGCTCACGCATCGGGAGGTATGATGCAAGAGACCCAGTACTTC	CSAHASGGMMQETQYF
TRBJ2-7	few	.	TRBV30	TGTGCCTGGCAATCGGACAGCGAGCAGTACTTC	CAWQSDSEQYF
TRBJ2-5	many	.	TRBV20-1	TGCAGTGCTGAGGGCAGCTTAGAGACCCAGTACTTC	CSAEGSLETQYF
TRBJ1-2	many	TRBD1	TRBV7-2	TGTGCCAGCAGCCCCTTAGGACAGGGCGGCTATGGCTACACCTTC	CASSPLGQGGYGYTF
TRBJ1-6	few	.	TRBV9	TGTGCCAGCAGCGTAAGGGGAGACTATAATTCACCCCTCCACTTT	CASSVRGDYNSPLHF
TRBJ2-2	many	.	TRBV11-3	TGTGCCAGCAGCTTATCTAAGAGCGGGGAGCTGTTTTTT	CASSLSKSGELFF
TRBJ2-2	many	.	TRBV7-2	TGTGCCAGCAGCTTAGTATTCGGGTTCACCGGGGAGCTGTTTTTT	CASSLVFGFTGELFF
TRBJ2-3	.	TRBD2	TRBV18	TGTGCCAGCTCACCACGTCCTCCGACTAGCGGGAGGGGCACAGATACGCAGTATTTT	CASSPRPPTSGRGTDTQYF
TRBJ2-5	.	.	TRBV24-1	TGTGCCATCAGTGGCCCCGGAAGCGGGACCCAGTACTTC	CAISGPGSGTQYF